The 13 T cell receptor beta chains below were found in one sample sequenced in a study of identical twins. Using its own MiXCR run on the 5' RACE reads, TCRdb lists one record per CDR3 protein. Among approximately 240,000 distinct CDR3 sequences listed, 11% to 15% were seen once. The material sequenced was memory (CD45RO+) T cells sorted from blood. These receptors all stem from a woman in her late teens or twenties in good health.

This chain uses TRBV20-1 with TRBJ2-7, with 7 nucleotides matching TRBD2. The V segment lost 0 bases and the J segment 4 bases; nucleotides outside the gene matches: 6. The germline V gene has CDR1 DFQATT and CDR2 SNEGSKA (reference sequence). This CDR3 is 14 amino acids long. The CDR3 sequence is CSAREGWGGYEQYF. As DNA, the CDR3 is TGCAGTGCTAGAGAGGGCTGGGGGGGGTACGAGCAGTACTTC.

The CDR3: CASSQAIRTGELFF. The DNA for the CDR3 is TGCGCCAGCAGCCAAGCGATCCGGACCGGGGAGCTGTTTTTT. The J gene is TRBJ2-2, the V gene TRBV4-1, with no clear D. The CDR3 sequence is 14 residues long. Trimming shortened V by 1 base and J by 5 bases, and 8 bases separated the two germline ends. Looked up from germline, CDR1 is MGHRA and CDR2 is YSYEKL.

This clonotype has a count of ten or more. The J gene is TRBJ2-7, the V gene TRBV12-3 or TRBV12-4; a weak D match, TRBD2 (6 bases). The CDR3 sequence is 13 residues long. V was trimmed by 7 bases and J by 7 bases, leaving 17 bases between them. CDR3 sequence (DNA): TGTGCCAGCACCCGCGGGGCCCATGGGGAGCAGTACTTC. Protein product: CASTRGAHGEQYF.

The rearrangement links TRBV5-5 to TRBJ2-3, with D possibly being TRBD2 (6 bases). This CDR3 region has 14 residues. The germline V gene has CDR1 SGHKS and CDR2 YYEKEE (reference sequence). Trimming cost V 0 bases and J 6 bases, with 11 bases left between them. The CDR3 region is CASSLAGTSDTQYF. The DNA of the CDR3 is TGTGCCAGCAGCTTGGCCGGGACTTCGGATACGCAGTATTTT. Combining the CDR3 with reference TRBV5-5 and TRBJ2-3 gives the whole variable domain DAGVTQSPTHLIKTRGQQVTLRCSPISGHKSVSWYQQVLGQGPQFIFQYYEKEERGRGNFPDRFSARQFPNYSSELNVNALLLGDSALYLCASSLAGTSDTQYFGPGTRLTVL.

In this sample, this clonotype turned up a few times. V usage is TRBV20-1 and J usage is TRBJ2-5; TRBD2 might be the D (6 bases). The CDR3 runs 14 residues. The V gene's germline CDR1 is DFQATT and CDR2 SNEGSKA (reference sequence). Trimming left V 3 bases short and J 0 bases short, with 11 bases between. The CDR3 region is CSASQRAYQETQYF. Written as DNA, the CDR3 is TGCAGTGCTAGCCAGCGGGCGTACCAAGAGACCCAGTACTTC.

This clonotype was seen many times. The V call is TRBV7-9, the J call TRBJ2-4; 9 bases are a match to TRBD1. The junction had 0 bases not matched to a gene; V was cut back by 1 base and J by 5 bases. This CDR3 is 14 amino acids long. Germline lookup yields CDR1 SEHNR and CDR2 FQNEAQ (reference sequence). The CDR3 DNA follows: TGTGCCAGCAGCTTAGGGACAGGGGAAAACATTCAGTACTTC. Amino acid sequence: CASSLGTGENIQYF.

This clonotype occurred many times. The J gene is TRBJ1-1, the V gene TRBV30; D gene unclear. V dropped 8 bases and J dropped 2 bases, with 15 bases sitting between them. CDR1 and CDR2 (germline): GTSNPN, SVGIG (reference sequence). The CDR3 is 13 residues long. CDR3 loop: CAGGIVKNTEAFF. Here the CDR3 DNA reads TGTGCCGGAGGGATCGTAAAAAACACTGAAGCTTTCTTT.

This clonotype was seen a handful of times. The chain recombines TRBV6-2 or TRBV6-3 with TRBJ2-3; the match to TRBD2 covers 11 bases. Germline CDR1 and CDR2: MNHEY and SVGEGT. The CDR3 extends over 15 amino acids. The J segment lost 7 bases and the V segment lost 6 bases, leaving 9 bases of the junction unmatched. The chain's CDR3 is CASRQTGTSGNTQYF. CDR3 DNA: TGTGCCAGCAGACAGACCGGGACTAGCGGAAATACGCAGTATTTT.

The chain employs TRBV20-1 and TRBJ1-6; TRBD1 aligns across 7 bases. The CDR3 spans 15 residues. The ends lost 0 bases at V and 5 bases at J; junction bases unmatched: 4. CDR1 and CDR2 from the germline V gene are DFQATT and SNEGSKA (reference sequence). CDR3 in DNA: TGCAGTGCTAGAGAGGGGACAGCCAATAATTCACCCCTCCACTTT. Protein sequence: CSAREGTANNSPLHF.

This clonotype has a handful of counts. The chain recombines TRBV6-4 with TRBJ2-2, with D unresolved. The V and J ends lost 5 bases and 4 bases respectively, with 11 bases between them. Germline V gene lookup returns CDR1 MRHNA and CDR2 SNTAGT. CDR3 length: 14 residues. The CDR3, as DNA: TGTGCCAGCAGTAGGAACGCTGGCACCGGGGAGCTGTTTTTT. This codes for CASSRNAGTGELFF.

The V and J genes are TRBV5-1 and TRBJ1-6, with TRBD1 identical over 8 bases. Germline V lookup: CDR1 SGHRS, CDR2 YFSETQ. CDR3 length equals 15 residues. V trimming: 3 bases; J trimming: 7 bases; junction bases outside the gene matches: 6. The CDR3: CASSSGGWENSPLHF. CDR3 sequence (DNA): TGCGCCAGCAGCTCAGGGGGCTGGGAAAATTCACCCCTCCACTTT. The entire variable domain, with the rest obtained from reference TRBV5-1 and TRBJ1-6, is as follows: KAGVTQTPRYLIKTRGQQVTLSCSPISGHRSVSWYQQTPGQGLQFLFEYFSETQRNKGNFPGRFSGRQFSNSRSEMNVSTLELGDSALYLCASSSGGWENSPLHFGNGTRLTVT.

This clonotype was found a few times. The V and J genes are TRBV29-1 and TRBJ1-2; D call uncertain. This CDR3 is built from 12 residues. Germline values: CDR1 SQVTM, CDR2 ANQGSEA. Trimming removed 7 bases at V and 6 bases at J, with 15 bases between. The CDR3 loop reads CSAGSGLDGYTF. The DNA of the CDR3 is TGCAGCGCTGGTTCCGGGTTGGATGGCTACACCTTC.

This clonotype was observed a handful of times. The V and J genes are TRBV13 and TRBJ2-5; no clear D. The CDR3 sequence is 17 residues long. The ends were cut back, 4 bases at V and 2 bases at J, with 20 bases in the middle. CDR1 PRHDT and CDR2 FYEKMQ come from the germline V gene (reference sequence). The CDR3 DNA follows: TGTGCCAGCAGCTCCCCTCGAGCCCTCAACCTTCAAGAGACCCAGTACTTC. This sequence encodes CASSSPRALNLQETQYF.